A selection of T cell receptor beta chains follows, all from one sample in a study of cytomegalovirus exposure and HLA in healthy donors. Data came from immunoSEQ multiplex PCR; TCRdb stores just in-frame clones and leaves some out. The sample shows fewer than 120,000 clones, around 83% of them seen only once. The specimen sequenced was PBMCs. All receptors derive from a woman aged 60-75 years in good health and CMV-seropositive. Each CDR3 is given with its conserved first and last residue. Each record gives: J gene, D gene, clone size, V gene, CDR3 DNA, CDR3 protein. The D gene is left open where the match is weak. Clone size, where shown, is once, few, many, or a class for clones that have expanded.

TRBJ2-7 NA NA TRBV11-2 TGTGCCAGCAGCTTGACGGGGGGCAGCTACGAGCAGTACTTC CASSLTGGSYEQYF
TRBJ2-7 TRBD1 NA TRBV14 TGTGCCAGCAGCCAGCCTAGGGACAGGAGCTCCTACGAGCAGTACTTC CASSQPRDRSSYEQYF
TRBJ2-3 NA NA TRBV18 TGTGCCAGCTCACCCCGAGGAGAGGGCAGGGGCCTCACAGATACGCAGTATTTT CASSPRGEGRGLTDTQYF
TRBJ2-1 NA few TRBV5-1 TGCGCCAGCAGCTCGCTCCGGGACTTCGGCAATGAGCAGTTCTTC CASSSLRDFGNEQFF
TRBJ1-3 NA NA TRBV9 TGTGCCAGCAGCCGAGCCTGGGGGGATCTGGACACCATATATTTT CASSRAWGDLDTIYF
TRBJ1-4 NA NA TRBV27 TGTGCCAGCACAAAGGGGAGGGGCAGGGGAAAACTGCTTTTT CASTKGRGRGKLLF
TRBJ2-7 NA NA TRBV9 TGTGCCAGCAGCGCAGACGCTAGTGTTGGAATGAGAGAGCAGTACTTC CASSADASVGMREQYF
TRBJ1-1 NA NA TRBV2 TGTGCCAGCAGGAGGGGAGGGGGCACTGAAGCTTTCTTT CASRRGGGTEAFF
TRBJ1-2 NA NA TRBV23-1 TGCGCCAGCAGTCATGAGGACATAAACTTAGGCTATGGCTACACCTTC CASSHEDINLGYGYTF
TRBJ1-5 NA once TRBV4-2 TGTGCCAGCAGCCAAGGGTCCAGGGGCTTCGCAATACATAGCAATCAGCCCCAGCATTTT CASSQGSRGFAIHSNQPQHF
TRBJ1-2 NA NA TRBV5-1 TGCGCCAGCAGCTTGGGGGACACCGACTCAGGCTACACCTTC CASSLGDTDSGYTF
TRBJ2-2 NA NA TRBV5-4 TGTGCCAGCAGCTTGGATGGGAGGAACACCGGGGAGCTGTTTTTT CASSLDGRNTGELFF
TRBJ1-6 TRBD1 NA TRBV25-1 TGTGCCAGCAGTGCCTACACCGGGACAGGGGATTCACCCCTCCACTTT CASSAYTGTGDSPLHF
TRBJ2-1 TRBD1 few TRBV28 TGTGCCAGCAGTCGAACCGGGACAGCGATTGAGCAGTTCTTC CASSRTGTAIEQFF
TRBJ2-7 NA NA TRBV6-5 TGTGCCAGCACCCCGACAGTTTACGCGGGGTACGAGCAGTACTTC CASTPTVYAGYEQYF
TRBJ1-2 TRBD1 NA TRBV19 TGTGCCAGTAGTATAAACAGGGGCGGCTATGGCTACACCTTC CASSINRGGYGYTF
TRBJ2-1 TRBD2 NA TRBV5-1 TGCGCCAGCAGCTTGGGCGGGAGCTCCTACAATGAGCAGTTCTTC CASSLGGSSYNEQFF
TRBJ2-5 NA NA TRBV7-2 TGTGCCAGCAGCCGAGATAGGGGGGAGACCCAGTACTTC CASSRDRGETQYF
TRBJ1-2 NA NA TRBV6-1 TGTGCCAGCAGTGAAATTCCCGGTTCCTTCTATGGCTACACCTTC CASSEIPGSFYGYTF
TRBJ2-5 NA NA TRBV5-3 TGTGCCAGAAGCCTTCCCTCTTACCTAGCGTGGGAGACCCAGTACTTC CARSLPSYLAWETQYF
TRBJ2-7 NA few TRBV11-2 TGTGCCAGCAGCCCGCCACCGACGTCTAGGGAGCAGTACTTC CASSPPPTSREQYF
TRBJ2-1 NA NA TRBV7-3 TGTGCCAGCAGCTTATTAGGCGGAAGCTCCTACAATGAGCAGTTCTTC CASSLLGGSSYNEQFF
TRBJ1-2 TRBD1 many TRBV4-1 TGCGCCAGCAGCCAAAGCGCTCAGGGGGCGAAGGCTACTGACGGCTACACCTTC CASSQSAQGAKATDGYTF
TRBJ2-5 NA NA TRBV19 TGTGCCAGTAGTATCGGACTTGAGACCCAGTACTTC CASSIGLETQYF
TRBJ2-3 NA NA TRBV11-2 TGTGCCAGCAGCTTAGGTGCGCTGATGGGCACAGATACGCAGTATTTT CASSLGALMGTDTQYF
TRBJ2-5 NA NA TRBV18 TGTGCCAGCTCACCCCGACTAGACTCAGAGACCCAGTACTTC CASSPRLDSETQYF
TRBJ2-1 TRBD2 NA TRBV20-1 TGCAGGACTAGCGACTACAATGAGCAGTTCTTC CRTSDYNEQFF
TRBJ2-7 NA NA TRBV7-9 TGTGCCAGCAGCTTAGCGCCGGTCTACGAGCAGTACTTC CASSLAPVYEQYF
TRBJ1-5 NA few TRBV18 TGTGCCAGCTCACCAGGGGGGAATCAGCCCCAGCATTTT CASSPGGNQPQHF
TRBJ2-1 TRBD2 NA TRBV29-1 TGCAGCGTTGAAGATGGGGTAGCGGGAGGTTATGAGCAGTTCTTC CSVEDGVAGGYEQFF
TRBJ2-7 TRBD2 NA TRBV7-2 TGTGCCAGCAGCCGAAATAGCGGGAGCTCCTACGAGCAGTACTTC CASSRNSGSSYEQYF
TRBJ1-3 NA NA TRBV5-1 TGCGCCAGCAGCGCGACAGTCTCTGGAAACACCATATATTTT CASSATVSGNTIYF
TRBJ1-4 NA NA TRBV5-1 TGCGCCAGCAGCTTGGGAGCTACTGCAACTAATGAAAAACTGTTTTTT CASSLGATATNEKLFF
TRBJ1-1 TRBD1 NA TRBV6-1 TGTGCCAGCAGTTTGGGACAGCTGAACACTGAAGCTTTCTTT CASSLGQLNTEAFF
TRBJ1-2 NA NA TRBV18 TGTGCCAGCTCACCGGACGAAGCGGGGGGCTACACCTTC CASSPDEAGGYTF
TRBJ1-1 NA NA TRBV4-1 TGCGCCAGCAGCCGAGGAGGGAGTATGAACACTGAAGCTTTCTTT CASSRGGSMNTEAFF
TRBJ1-2 TRBD1 NA TRBV7-9 TGTGCCAGCACCAAACAGGGGAACTATGGCTACACCTTC CASTKQGNYGYTF
TRBJ2-3 NA NA TRBV6-1 TGTGCCAGCAGTGAACAGGGTCTTAGAGGCACAGATACGCAGTATTTT CASSEQGLRGTDTQYF
TRBJ2-3 TRBD2 NA TRBV5-1 TGCGCCAGCAGCCGAACTAGCGGGAGGGGGAGCACAGATACGCAGTATTTT CASSRTSGRGSTDTQYF
TRBJ2-1 TRBD2 NA TRBV7-9 TGTGCCAGCAGCTTAGAACTAGCGGGAAGGAATGAGCAGTTCTTC CASSLELAGRNEQFF
TRBJ2-7 TRBD1 NA TRBV27 TGTGCCAGCAGTTTAGTACAGGGGTACGAGCAGTACTTC CASSLVQGYEQYF
TRBJ2-5 NA NA TRBV5-4 TGTGCCAGCAGCCCGTCAGGACAGAAAGAGACCCAGTACTTC CASSPSGQKETQYF
TRBJ2-7 NA NA TRBV28 TGTGCCAGCAGTTCACCCCCCGGGGGTGTCCACGAGCAGTACTTC CASSSPPGGVHEQYF
TRBJ2-2 TRBD2 few TRBV4-1 TGCGCCAGCAGCCCCCCTTTTTTAGCGGGAGGTGGGGAGCTGTTTTTT CASSPPFLAGGGELFF
TRBJ1-4 NA NA TRBV11-2 TGTGCCAGCAGCTTAAGTTCGGGGGGCGGACTGTTTTTT CASSLSSGGGLFF
TRBJ1-5 NA NA TRBV19 TGTGCCAGTAGTCTCGGGCAGGGGCGATTGGGCAATCAGCCCCAGCATTTT CASSLGQGRLGNQPQHF
TRBJ1-5 TRBD1 once TRBV19 TGTGCCAGTACCGAGACAGGGGGAAGCAATCAGCCCCAGCATTTT CASTETGGSNQPQHF
TRBJ2-5 TRBD2 NA TRBV6-6 TGTGCCAGCAGTTACGGGGCGGGAGGCGGGCGGGAGACCCAGTACTTC CASSYGAGGGRETQYF
TRBJ1-5 NA NA TRBV7-2 TGTGCCAGCAGCTTCCTGAGCGGGCAGCCCCAGCATTTT CASSFLSGQPQHF
TRBJ1-2 NA NA TRBV27 TGTGCCGGCAGTTATTCAGGGGCTCATGGCTACACCTTC CAGSYSGAHGYTF
TRBJ2-2 NA NA TRBV5-1 TGCGCCAGCAGCAAACCTGACACAAACACCGGGGAGCTGTTTTTT CASSKPDTNTGELFF
TRBJ2-1 NA NA TRBV7-9 TGTGCCAGCAGCCCCCGTGGGGGAGGGGGAAGGAATGAGCAGTTCTTC CASSPRGGGGRNEQFF
TRBJ1-1 NA once TRBV29-1 TGCAGCGTCGGACACAGGGTTCCTGAAGCTTTCTTT CSVGHRVPEAFF
TRBJ2-7 TRBD1 NA TRBV30 TGTGCCTGGAGCTTGGGGACAGGACTCCCGGGGTACGAGCAGTACTTC CAWSLGTGLPGYEQYF
TRBJ2-7 TRBD2 NA TRBV4-1 TGCGCCAGCAGCCTGACTAGCGGATCCTACGAGCAGTACTTC CASSLTSGSYEQYF